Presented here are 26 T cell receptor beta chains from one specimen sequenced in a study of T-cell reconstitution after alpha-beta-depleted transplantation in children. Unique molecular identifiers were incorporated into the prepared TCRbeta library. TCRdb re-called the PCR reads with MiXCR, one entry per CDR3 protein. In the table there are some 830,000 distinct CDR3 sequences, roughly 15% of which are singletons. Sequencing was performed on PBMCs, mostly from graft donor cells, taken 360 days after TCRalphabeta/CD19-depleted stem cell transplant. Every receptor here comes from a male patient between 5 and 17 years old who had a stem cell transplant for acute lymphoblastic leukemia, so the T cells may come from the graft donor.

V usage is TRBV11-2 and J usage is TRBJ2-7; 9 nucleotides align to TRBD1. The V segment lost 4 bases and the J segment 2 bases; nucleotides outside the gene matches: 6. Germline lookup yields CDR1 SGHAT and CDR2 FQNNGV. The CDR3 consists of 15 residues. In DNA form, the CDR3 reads TGTGCCAGCAGCTCCACGGGACAGGGCACCTACGAGCAGTACTTC. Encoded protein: CASSSTGQGTYEQYF.

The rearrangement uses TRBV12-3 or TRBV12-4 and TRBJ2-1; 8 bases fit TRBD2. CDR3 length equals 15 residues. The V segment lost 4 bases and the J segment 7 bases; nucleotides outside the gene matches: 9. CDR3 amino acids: CASSSSGSSANEQFF. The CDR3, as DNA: TGTGCCAGCAGTTCGAGCGGGAGTTCGGCTAATGAGCAGTTCTTC.

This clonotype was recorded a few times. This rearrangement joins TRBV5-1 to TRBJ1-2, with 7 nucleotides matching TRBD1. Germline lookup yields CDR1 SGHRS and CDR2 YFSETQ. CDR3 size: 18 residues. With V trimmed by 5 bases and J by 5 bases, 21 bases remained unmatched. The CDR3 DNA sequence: TGCGCCAGCAGTCCCCCGGGACAGAGGGGATGGAAGCCTTATGGCTACACCTTC. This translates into CASSPPGQRGWKPYGYTF.

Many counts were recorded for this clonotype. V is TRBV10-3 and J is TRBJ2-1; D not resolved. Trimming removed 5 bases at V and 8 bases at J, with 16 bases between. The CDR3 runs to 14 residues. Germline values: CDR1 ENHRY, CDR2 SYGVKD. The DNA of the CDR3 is TGTGCCATCAGTCCCTCAGTCCTTGGGGATGAGCAGTTCTTC. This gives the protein CAISPSVLGDEQFF.

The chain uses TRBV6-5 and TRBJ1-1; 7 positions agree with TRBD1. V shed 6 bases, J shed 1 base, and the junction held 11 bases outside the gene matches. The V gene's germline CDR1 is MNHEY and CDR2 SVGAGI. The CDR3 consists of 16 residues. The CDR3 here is CASSTPSGTANTEAFF. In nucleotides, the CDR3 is TGTGCCAGCAGCACACCCTCCGGGACAGCGAACACTGAAGCTTTCTTT.

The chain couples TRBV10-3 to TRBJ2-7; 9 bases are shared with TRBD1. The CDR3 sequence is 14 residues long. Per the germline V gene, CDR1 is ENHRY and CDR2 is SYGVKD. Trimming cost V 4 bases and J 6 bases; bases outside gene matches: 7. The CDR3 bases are TGTGCCATCAGTGTCCGGGACAGGGTGACCGAGCAGTACTTC. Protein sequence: CAISVRDRVTEQYF.

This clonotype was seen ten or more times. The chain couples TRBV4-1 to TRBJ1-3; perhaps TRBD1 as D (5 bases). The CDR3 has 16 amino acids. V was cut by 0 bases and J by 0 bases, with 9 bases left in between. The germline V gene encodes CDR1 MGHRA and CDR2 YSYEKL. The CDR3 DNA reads TGCGCCAGCAGCCAAGATCGGGGCTCCTCTGGAAACACCATATATTTT. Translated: CASSQDRGSSGNTIYF.

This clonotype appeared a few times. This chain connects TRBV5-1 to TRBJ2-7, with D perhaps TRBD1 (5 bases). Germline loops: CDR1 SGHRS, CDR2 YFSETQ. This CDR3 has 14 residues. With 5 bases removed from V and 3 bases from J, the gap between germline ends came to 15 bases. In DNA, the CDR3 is TGCGCCAGCAGGATGCAGGGAACCAACTACGAGCAGTACTTC. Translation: CASRMQGTNYEQYF.

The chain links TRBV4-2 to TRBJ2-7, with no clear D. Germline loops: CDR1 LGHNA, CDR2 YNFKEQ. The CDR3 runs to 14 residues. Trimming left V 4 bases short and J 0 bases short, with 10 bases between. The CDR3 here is CASSPPPISYEQYF. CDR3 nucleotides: TGTGCCAGCAGCCCTCCGCCCATCTCCTACGAGCAGTACTTC.

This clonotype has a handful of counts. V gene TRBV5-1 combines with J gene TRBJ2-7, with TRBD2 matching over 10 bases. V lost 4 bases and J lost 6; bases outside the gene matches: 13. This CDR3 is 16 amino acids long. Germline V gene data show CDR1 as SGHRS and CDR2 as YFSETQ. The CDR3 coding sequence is TGCGCCAGCAGCCTCACTTTCAGGCTAGCGGGAGTCGAGCAGTACTTC. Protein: CASSLTFRLAGVEQYF.

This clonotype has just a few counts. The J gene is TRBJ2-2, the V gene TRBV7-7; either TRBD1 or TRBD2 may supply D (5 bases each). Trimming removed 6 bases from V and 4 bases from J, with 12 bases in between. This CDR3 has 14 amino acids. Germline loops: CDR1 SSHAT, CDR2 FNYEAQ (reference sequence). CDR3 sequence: CASRGAGTTGELFF. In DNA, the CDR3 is TGTGCCAGCAGAGGGGCAGGGACCACCGGGGAGCTGTTTTTT.

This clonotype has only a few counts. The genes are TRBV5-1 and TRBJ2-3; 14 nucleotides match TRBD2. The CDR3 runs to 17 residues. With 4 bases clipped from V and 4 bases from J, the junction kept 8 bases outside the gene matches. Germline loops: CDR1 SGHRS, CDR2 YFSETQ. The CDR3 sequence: CASSLPGLAGVSDTQYF. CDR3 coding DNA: TGCGCCAGCAGCCTACCGGGACTAGCGGGAGTATCAGATACGCAGTATTTT.

CDR3 sequence (DNA): TGCGCCAGCAGCCCCTCTGCCGTCGTGGGGGCCCAGGGTGAGCAGTTCTTC. Protein product: CASSPSAVVGAQGEQFF. This chain connects TRBV4-1 to TRBJ2-1, with D perhaps matching TRBD1 (6 bases). This CDR3 has 17 amino acids. Trimming pared 4 bases from V and 9 bases from J, leaving 25 bases between. The germline V gene has CDR1 MGHRA and CDR2 YSYEKL.

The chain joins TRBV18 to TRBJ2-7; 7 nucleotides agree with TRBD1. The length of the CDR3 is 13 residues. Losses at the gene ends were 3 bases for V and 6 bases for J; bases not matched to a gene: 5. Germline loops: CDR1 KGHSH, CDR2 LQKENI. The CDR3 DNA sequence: TGTGCCAGCTCACCCACAGGGGTTGGCGAGCAGTACTTC. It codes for CASSPTGVGEQYF.

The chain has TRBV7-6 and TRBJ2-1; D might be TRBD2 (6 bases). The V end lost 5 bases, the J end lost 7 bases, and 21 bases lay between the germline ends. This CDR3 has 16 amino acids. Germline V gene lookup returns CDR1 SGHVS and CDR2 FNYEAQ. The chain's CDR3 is CASSEGLFKDRNEQFF. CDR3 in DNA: TGTGCCAGCAGCGAGGGACTTTTCAAAGATCGTAATGAGCAGTTCTTC.

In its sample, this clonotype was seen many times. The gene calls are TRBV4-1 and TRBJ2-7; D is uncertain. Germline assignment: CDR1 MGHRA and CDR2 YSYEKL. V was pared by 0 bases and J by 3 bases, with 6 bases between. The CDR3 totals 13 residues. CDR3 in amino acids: CASSQERHYEQYF. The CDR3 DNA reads TGCGCCAGCAGCCAAGAAAGACACTACGAGCAGTACTTC.

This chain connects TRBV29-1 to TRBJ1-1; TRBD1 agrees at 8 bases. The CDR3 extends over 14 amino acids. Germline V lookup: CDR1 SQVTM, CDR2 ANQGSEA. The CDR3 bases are TGCAGTTCCCCCCTCGGGACAGGGAACACTGAAGCTTTCTTT. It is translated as CSSPLGTGNTEAFF.

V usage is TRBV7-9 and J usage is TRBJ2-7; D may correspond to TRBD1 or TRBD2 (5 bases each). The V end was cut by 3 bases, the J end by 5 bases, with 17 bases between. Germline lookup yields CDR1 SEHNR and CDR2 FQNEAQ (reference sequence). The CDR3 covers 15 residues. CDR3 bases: TGTGCCAGCAGCTTCCACCAGGGAGCTTCCCACGAGCAGTACTTC. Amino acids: CASSFHQGASHEQYF.

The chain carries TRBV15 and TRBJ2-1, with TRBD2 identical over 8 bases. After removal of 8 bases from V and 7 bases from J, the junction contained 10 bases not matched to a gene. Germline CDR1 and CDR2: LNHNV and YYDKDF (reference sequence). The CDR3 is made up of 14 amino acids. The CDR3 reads CATGDVAGWNEQFF. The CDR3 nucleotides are TGTGCCACCGGTGACGTAGCGGGGTGGAATGAGCAGTTCTTC.

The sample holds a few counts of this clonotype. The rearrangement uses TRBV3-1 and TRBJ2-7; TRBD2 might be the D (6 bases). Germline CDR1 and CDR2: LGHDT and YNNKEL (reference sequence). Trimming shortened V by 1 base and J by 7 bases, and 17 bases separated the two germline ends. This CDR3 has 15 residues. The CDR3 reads CASSQAPGTQGEQYF. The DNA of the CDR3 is TGTGCCAGCAGCCAAGCCCCAGGGACTCAAGGGGAGCAGTACTTC.

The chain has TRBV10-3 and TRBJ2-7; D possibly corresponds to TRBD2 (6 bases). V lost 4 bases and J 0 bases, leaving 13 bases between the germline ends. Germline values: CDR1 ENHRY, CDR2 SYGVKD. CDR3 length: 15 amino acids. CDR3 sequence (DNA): TGTGCCATCAGTGGGGCTAGCGCCTTCTCCTACGAGCAGTACTTC. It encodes CAISGASAFSYEQYF.

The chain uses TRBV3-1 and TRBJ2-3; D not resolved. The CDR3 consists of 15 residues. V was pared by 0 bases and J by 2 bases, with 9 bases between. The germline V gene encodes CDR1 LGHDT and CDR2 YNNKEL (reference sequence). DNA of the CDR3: TGTGCCAGCAGCCAAGATGTTCCAGACACAGATACGCAGTATTTT. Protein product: CASSQDVPDTDTQYF.

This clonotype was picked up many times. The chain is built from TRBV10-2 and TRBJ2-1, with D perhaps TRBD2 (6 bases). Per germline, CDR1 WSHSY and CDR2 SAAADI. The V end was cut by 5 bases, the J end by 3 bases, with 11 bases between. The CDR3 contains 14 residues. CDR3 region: CASSPQTSYNEQFF. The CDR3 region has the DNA TGCGCCAGCAGTCCCCAGACTAGCTACAATGAGCAGTTCTTC.

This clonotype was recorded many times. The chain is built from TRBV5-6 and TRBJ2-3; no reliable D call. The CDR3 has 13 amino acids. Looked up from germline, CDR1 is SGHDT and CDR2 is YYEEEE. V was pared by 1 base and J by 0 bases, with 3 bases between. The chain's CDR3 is CASSLMSTDTQYF. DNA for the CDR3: TGTGCCAGCAGCTTGATGAGCACAGATACGCAGTATTTT.

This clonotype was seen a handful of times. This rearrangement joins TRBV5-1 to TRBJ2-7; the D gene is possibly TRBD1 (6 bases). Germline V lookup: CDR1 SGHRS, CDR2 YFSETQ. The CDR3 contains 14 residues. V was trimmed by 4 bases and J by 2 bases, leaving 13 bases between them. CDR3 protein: CASSADSLAYEQYF. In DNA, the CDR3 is TGCGCCAGCAGCGCGGACAGTCTAGCCTACGAGCAGTACTTC.

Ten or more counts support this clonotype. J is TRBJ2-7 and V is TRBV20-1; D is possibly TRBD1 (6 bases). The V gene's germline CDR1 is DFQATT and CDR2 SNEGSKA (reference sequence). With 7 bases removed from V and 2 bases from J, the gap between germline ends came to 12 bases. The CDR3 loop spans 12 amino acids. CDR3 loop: CSVGTSPYEQYF. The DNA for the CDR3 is TGCAGTGTCGGGACATCGCCCTACGAGCAGTACTTC.